The 13 T cell receptor beta chains given below trace back to one sample, sequenced in a study of blood T cell repertoires in COVID-19. The method was immunoSEQ multiplex PCR; TCRdb's version includes in-frame clones alone and lacks a portion of them. This table holds a few hundred thousand clones, roughly 82% found once. Source material: peripheral blood. These receptor sequences come from a woman in her fifties or sixties with acute or convalescent COVID-19.

This sequence joins TRBV5-1 and TRBJ1-1; 8 bases line up with TRBD1. CDR3 length: 13 amino acids. Germline CDR1 reads SGHRS; CDR2 reads YFSETQ. The junction had 2 bases not matched to a gene; V was cut back by 4 bases and J by 3 bases. DNA for the CDR3: TGCGCCAGCAGCAAGGACAGGGACACTGAAGCTTTCTTT. This translates into CASSKDRDTEAFF.

The chain employs TRBV4-1 and TRBJ1-6, with 7 bases fitting TRBD1. Trimming cost V 7 bases and J 9 bases; bases outside gene matches: 6. This CDR3 spans 13 amino acids. Germline V CDR1 and CDR2: MGHRA, YSYEKL. The DNA for the CDR3 is TGCGCCAGCAACCGACAGGGCGGTTCACCCCTCCACTTT. Translation gives CASNRQGGSPLHF.

CDR3 nucleotide sequence: TGTGCCATCAGTAACGCTAATCTGGGACAACTGAACACTGAAGCTTTCTTT. Translated: CAISNANLGQLNTEAFF. This chain joins TRBV10-3 and TRBJ1-1, with a tentative D call TRBD1 (6 bases). The V gene's germline CDR1 is ENHRY and CDR2 SYGVKD. V shed 5 bases and J shed 0 bases, with 19 bases lying between them. This CDR3 is 17 amino acids long.

The genes are TRBV5-1 and TRBJ2-2; D gene uncertain. Germline values: CDR1 SGHRS, CDR2 YFSETQ. The CDR3 contains 16 residues. V lost 0 bases and J 7 bases, leaving 16 bases between the germline ends. CDR3 bases: TGCGCCAGCAGCTTGGCCTTAGGTGGCCCAGGCGGGGAGCTGTTTTTT. Translation: CASSLALGGPGGELFF.

The chain recombines TRBV3-1 (or the pseudogene TRBV3-2) with TRBJ2-5; 7 bases are shared with TRBD1. Germline loops: CDR1 LGHDT, CDR2 YNNKEL (reference sequence). Trimming at V came to 0 bases and at J to 5 bases, leaving 6 bases not matched to a gene. This CDR3 comprises 15 residues. The CDR3: CASSQDRGFRETQYF. For the CDR3, the DNA is TGTGCCAGCAGCCAAGACAGGGGGTTTCGGGAGACCCAGTACTTC.

This clone was found once. The chain uses TRBV6-5 and TRBJ1-5; D ambiguous. The ends were cut back, 1 base at V and 3 bases at J, with 7 bases in the middle. This CDR3 is built from 14 residues. CDR1 and CDR2 (germline): MNHEY, SVGAGI. The CDR3 loop is CASSYFGVNQPQHF. The CDR3 region has the DNA TGTGCCAGCAGTTACTTCGGTGTCAATCAGCCCCAGCATTTT.

The table lists this clone with a count of one. The chain links TRBV9 to TRBJ2-1, with 13 positions matching TRBD2. Germline CDR1 and CDR2: SGDLS and YYNGEE. J lost 1 base, V lost 3 bases, and 10 bases had no gene match. There are 19 residues in the CDR3. CDR3 nucleotides: TGTGCCAGCAGCGCCGGACTAGCGGGAGTGCGGAGGTCCTACAATGAGCAGTTCTTC. This gives the protein CASSAGLAGVRRSYNEQFF.

V is TRBV9 and J is TRBJ2-7; D possibly corresponds to TRBD1 (6 bases). Germline V gives CDR1 SGDLS, CDR2 YYNGEE. The CDR3 is made up of 16 amino acids. Deletions cut 0 bases from V and 3 bases from J, with 16 bases between. The CDR3 region has the DNA TGTGCCAGCAGCGTAGGCTTGCAGGGGAATTACTACGAGCAGTACTTC. It translates to CASSVGLQGNYYEQYF. The variable domain in full, completed from reference TRBV9 and TRBJ2-7, reads DSGVTQTPKHLITATGQRVTLRCSPRSGDLSVYWYQQSLDQGLQFLIQYYNGEERAKGNILERFSAQQFPDLHSELNLSSLELGDSALYFCASSVGLQGNYYEQYFGPGTRLTVT.

The J gene is TRBJ2-7, the V gene TRBV27; 7 bases align to TRBD1. The CDR3 spans 13 residues. V lost 2 bases, J lost 5 bases, and 3 bases stayed unmatched. The germline CDR1 and CDR2 sequences are MNHEY and SMNVEV (reference sequence). CDR3 loop: CASSLRQGHEQYF. DNA of the CDR3: TGTGCCAGCAGTTTACGACAGGGCCACGAGCAGTACTTC.

DNA of the CDR3: TGCGCCAGCAGCGGTGGGAGAACTAATGAAAAACTGTTTTTT. It codes for CASSGGRTNEKLFF. The chain employs TRBV5-1 and TRBJ1-4; D gene uncertain. Trimming left V 4 bases short and J 1 base short, with 8 bases between. Per germline, CDR1 SGHRS and CDR2 YFSETQ. The CDR3 extends over 14 amino acids.

This clone was counted between two and nine times. This chain joins TRBV18 and TRBJ1-1; the D gene is possibly TRBD1 (5 bases). The CDR3 length is 15 residues. Germline CDR1 KGHSH, CDR2 LQKENI. The V and J ends lost 2 bases and 3 bases respectively, with 13 bases between them. CDR3 nucleotides: TGTGCCAGCTCACCAGCAAGGGGCGCGGACACTGAAGCTTTCTTT. Its protein is CASSPARGADTEAFF.

This chain connects TRBV6-5 to TRBJ2-7, with D possibly TRBD1 on 6 matching bases. The CDR3 consists of 11 residues. CDR1 MNHEY and CDR2 SVGAGI come from the germline V gene. Trimming took off 9 bases at V and 5 bases at J, with 11 bases between the two ends. The CDR3 is CASIRGHEQYF. The CDR3 DNA reads TGTGCCAGTATCAGGGGTCACGAGCAGTACTTC.

The V and J genes are TRBV7-2 and TRBJ1-5; the D is unclear. CDR1 and CDR2 (germline): SGHTA, FQGNSA. The CDR3 extends over 13 amino acids. V dropped 1 base and J dropped 7 bases, with 8 bases sitting between them. Written as DNA, the CDR3 is TGTGCCAGCAGCTTAGTAAGGGAGCAGCCCCAGCATTTT. Amino acids: CASSLVREQPQHF.